These 9 T cell receptor beta chains were sequenced from one sample in a study of blood T cell repertoires in COVID-19. Generated by immunoSEQ multiplex PCR, the TCRdb table keeps only in-frame clones and is missing some. The table shows hundreds of thousands of clones, with less than 90% occurring only once. Sequencing was performed on PBMCs or T cells enriched from blood (not recorded which). The receptor set was obtained from a woman between 40 and 50 years old who had recovered from COVID-19.

The rearrangement links TRBV24-1 to TRBJ2-4; the match to TRBD1 covers 10 bases. J gave up 11 bases and V 3 bases, and 9 bases lay outside the gene matches. Per germline, CDR1 KGHDR and CDR2 SFDVKD. The CDR3 extends over 15 amino acids. The CDR3 DNA reads TGTGCCACCAGTGATCCCGGGACAGGGGAGACAGTTCAGTACTTC. Encoded protein: CATSDPGTGETVQYF.

This chain connects TRBV11-2 to TRBJ2-7; TRBD1 is a possible D gene (6 bases). This CDR3 comprises 13 residues. The germline CDR1 and CDR2 sequences are SGHAT and FQNNGV. V lost 5 bases and J 5 bases, leaving 13 bases between the germline ends. CDR3 loop: CASSRAGDHEQYV. The CDR3 nucleotides are TGTGCCAGCAGCCGGGCAGGGGACCACGAGCAGTACGTC.

The genes are TRBV5-1 and TRBJ2-7, with 8 bases lining up with TRBD2. Germline values: CDR1 SGHRS, CDR2 YFSETQ. The V segment lost 4 bases and the J segment 5 bases; nucleotides outside the gene matches: 11. This CDR3 comprises 15 residues. This CDR3 reads CASSAGLVSSNEQYF. In DNA form, the CDR3 reads TGCGCCAGCAGCGCGGGACTAGTCAGTAGCAACGAGCAGTACTTC.

This chain joins TRBV28 and TRBJ2-2; perhaps TRBD2 as D (6 bases). CDR1 and CDR2 (germline): MDHEN, SYDVKM. V was shortened by 1 base and J by 5 bases, with 11 bases between the two germline ends. This CDR3 spans 15 amino acids. The CDR3 nucleotides are TGTGCCAGCAGTTTATTCGGGAGTGGGACCGGGGAGCTGTTTTTT. As protein: CASSLFGSGTGELFF.

CDR3 sequence (DNA): TGTGCCACGCAGGCACAGTTAAATCAGCCCCAGCATTTT. Translating gives CATQAQLNQPQHF. The chain links TRBV24-1 to TRBJ1-5; D call uncertain. The CDR3 is made up of 13 amino acids. V was trimmed by 10 bases and J by 4 bases, leaving 13 bases between them. The germline V gene encodes CDR1 KGHDR and CDR2 SFDVKD.

The rearrangement links TRBV3-1 (or the pseudogene TRBV3-2) to TRBJ1-2; TRBD1 aligns across 7 bases. Germline V gene sequence: CDR1 LGHDT, CDR2 YNNKEL (reference sequence). Trimming at V came to 4 bases and at J to 6 bases, leaving 11 bases not matched to a gene. The CDR3 has 15 residues. The chain's CDR3 is CASSRANRGRDGYTF. CDR3 nucleotide sequence: TGTGCCAGCAGCCGAGCAAACAGGGGACGGGATGGCTACACCTTC.

The chain combines TRBV4-1 with TRBJ2-1; 10 bases match TRBD2. The CDR3 runs 18 residues. Trimming took 3 bases from V and 5 from J; bases not matched to a gene: 13. CDR1 is MGHRA and CDR2 is YSYEKL in the germline V gene. CDR3: CASSHPRGWSGRDNEQFF. For the CDR3, the DNA is TGCGCCAGCAGCCATCCCCGTGGGTGGAGCGGGAGGGACAATGAGCAGTTCTTC.

V is TRBV6-1 and J is TRBJ1-2; D is perhaps TRBD1 (6 bases). Between the trimmed V and J ends, which lost 2 bases and 13 bases, there was a span of 14 bases. The CDR3 length is 12 residues. CDR1 is MNHNS, CDR2 SASEGT, per germline. CDR3 sequence (DNA): TGTGCCAGCAGTGAATCAGGGGTTTATTCCACCTTC. Translating it yields CASSESGVYSTF.

This clone was observed once. The CDR3 is CASSLGLADNEQFF. The CDR3 coding sequence is TGTGCCAGCAGCTTAGGTCTAGCGGATAATGAGCAGTTCTTC. The chain is built from TRBV7-2 and TRBJ2-1, with 7 bases aligning to TRBD2. Germline CDR1 and CDR2: SGHTA and FQGNSA. V gave up 1 base and J gave up 7 bases; unmatched junction bases: 4. This CDR3 has 14 residues.